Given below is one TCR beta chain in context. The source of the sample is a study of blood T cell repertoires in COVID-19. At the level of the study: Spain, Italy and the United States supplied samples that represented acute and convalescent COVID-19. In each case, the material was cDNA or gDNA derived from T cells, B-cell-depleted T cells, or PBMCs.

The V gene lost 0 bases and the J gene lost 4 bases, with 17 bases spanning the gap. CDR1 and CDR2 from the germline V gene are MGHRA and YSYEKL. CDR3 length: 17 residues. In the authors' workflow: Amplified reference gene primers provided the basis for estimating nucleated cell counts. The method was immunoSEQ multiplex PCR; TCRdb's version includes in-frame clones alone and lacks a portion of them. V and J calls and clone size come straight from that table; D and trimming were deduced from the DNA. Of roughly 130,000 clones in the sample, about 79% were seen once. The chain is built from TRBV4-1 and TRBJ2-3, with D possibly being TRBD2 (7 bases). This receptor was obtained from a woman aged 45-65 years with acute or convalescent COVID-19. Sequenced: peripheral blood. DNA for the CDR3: TGCGCCAGCAGCCAAGATCACTCCGGGGGGCTTTCAGATACGCAGTATTTT. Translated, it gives CASSQDHSGGLSDTQYF.